These T cell receptor beta chains were read from a single sample in a study of PD-1 blockade in classical Hodgkin lymphoma. Assay used: immunoSEQ multiplex PCR; TCRdb lists only in-frame clones, some missing. The table lists some 84,000 clones, around 90% of them singletons. The source was peripheral blood mononuclear cells (PBMCs), collected before the second cycle of nivolumab. The receptors originated from a human donor with classical Hodgkin lymphoma. CDR3s include the opening cysteine and the closing phenylalanine or tryptophan. A D gene is named only where the DNA matches it firmly. Size is stated for part of the rows, as once, few or many counts, or as a class when the clone is expanded.

v_gene: TRBV30
j_gene: TRBJ2-2
d_gene: NA
abundance: NA
CDR3aa: CAWTDGTNTGELFF
CDR3nt: TGTGCCTGGACAGACGGGACGAACACCGGGGAGCTGTTTTTT

v_gene: TRBV28
j_gene: TRBJ2-7
d_gene: NA
abundance: once
CDR3aa: CASSDVGRGPTTNSYEQYF
CDR3nt: TGTGCCAGCAGCGATGTTGGCCGGGGACCAACAACCAACTCCTACGAGCAGTACTTC

v_gene: TRBV30
j_gene: TRBJ1-3
d_gene: NA
abundance: NA
CDR3aa: CACGKYGNTIYF
CDR3nt: TGTGCCTGCGGAAAATATGGAAACACCATATATTTT

v_gene: TRBV9
j_gene: TRBJ2-2
d_gene: NA
abundance: NA
CDR3aa: CASSVGGNTGELFF
CDR3nt: TGTGCCAGCAGCGTTGGCGGGAACACCGGGGAGCTGTTTTTT

v_gene: TRBV28
j_gene: TRBJ2-3
d_gene: TRBD2
abundance: NA
CDR3aa: CASSFPQAGGPDTQYF
CDR3nt: TGTGCCAGCAGTTTCCCCCAAGCGGGAGGGCCGGATACGCAGTATTTT

v_gene: TRBV7-2
j_gene: TRBJ2-3
d_gene: NA
abundance: NA
CDR3aa: CASSLVAGADTQYF
CDR3nt: TGTGCCAGCAGCTTAGTTGCAGGGGCCGATACGCAGTATTTT

v_gene: TRBV19
j_gene: TRBJ1-5
d_gene: NA
abundance: once
CDR3aa: CASSIRVNSNQPQHF
CDR3nt: TGTGCCAGTAGTATCAGGGTTAACTCCAATCAGCCCCAGCATTTT

v_gene: TRBV6-5
j_gene: TRBJ1-4
d_gene: NA
abundance: NA
CDR3aa: CASSYSKGSNEKLFF
CDR3nt: TGTGCCAGCAGTTACTCCAAAGGATCTAATGAAAAACTGTTTTTT

v_gene: TRBV27
j_gene: TRBJ1-1
d_gene: NA
abundance: NA
CDR3aa: CASSSTGPEAFF
CDR3nt: TGTGCCAGCAGTTCTACAGGCCCTGAAGCTTTCTTT

v_gene: TRBV2
j_gene: TRBJ2-1
d_gene: NA
abundance: NA
CDR3aa: CASRGHRQFF
CDR3nt: TGTGCCAGCAGGGGTCATCGTCAGTTCTTC

v_gene: TRBV19
j_gene: TRBJ2-7
d_gene: NA
abundance: NA
CDR3aa: CASSTEQGEVPYEQYF
CDR3nt: TGTGCCAGTAGTACCGAACAGGGAGAGGTACCCTACGAGCAGTACTTC

v_gene: TRBV7-2
j_gene: TRBJ2-7
d_gene: NA
abundance: NA
CDR3aa: CASSLDTPYEQYF
CDR3nt: TGTGCCAGCAGCTTGGACACCCCCTACGAGCAGTACTTC

v_gene: TRBV9
j_gene: TRBJ1-2
d_gene: TRBD1
abundance: NA
CDR3aa: CASSAKSGQGAYYGYTF
CDR3nt: TGTGCCAGCAGCGCCAAAAGTGGACAGGGAGCTTACTATGGCTACACCTTC

v_gene: TRBV10-2
j_gene: TRBJ2-1
d_gene: NA
abundance: NA
CDR3aa: CASRLRVDEQFF
CDR3nt: TGCGCCAGCAGGCTCAGGGTCGATGAGCAGTTCTTC

v_gene: TRBV19
j_gene: TRBJ2-7
d_gene: NA
abundance: NA
CDR3aa: CASIPSEDRIEQYF
CDR3nt: TGTGCCAGTATCCCCTCAGAGGACAGAATCGAGCAGTACTTC

v_gene: TRBV7-2
j_gene: TRBJ2-1
d_gene: TRBD2
abundance: NA
CDR3aa: CASSPFWEGHGNEQFF
CDR3nt: TGTGCCAGCAGCCCATTCTGGGAGGGCCATGGGAATGAGCAGTTCTTC

v_gene: TRBV6-5
j_gene: TRBJ1-5
d_gene: TRBD1
abundance: NA
CDR3aa: CASSLTGDGNQPQHF
CDR3nt: TGTGCCAGCAGCTTGACAGGGGACGGGAATCAGCCCCAGCATTTT

v_gene: TRBV7-8
j_gene: TRBJ1-4
d_gene: TRBD1
abundance: NA
CDR3aa: CASSTGQGRVEKLFF
CDR3nt: TGTGCCAGCAGCACCGGACAGGGACGGGTAGAAAAACTGTTTTTT

v_gene: TRBV7-8
j_gene: TRBJ1-1
d_gene: NA
abundance: NA
CDR3aa: CASSPIMNTEAFF
CDR3nt: TGTGCCAGCAGCCCGATCATGAACACTGAAGCTTTCTTT

v_gene: TRBV28
j_gene: TRBJ1-5
d_gene: TRBD1
abundance: NA
CDR3aa: CASSLGGTGSSNQPQHF
CDR3nt: TGTGCCAGCAGTTTAGGGGGGACAGGATCTAGCAATCAGCCCCAGCATTTT

v_gene: TRBV5-1
j_gene: TRBJ2-2
d_gene: NA
abundance: NA
CDR3aa: CASRSGTGELFF
CDR3nt: TGCGCCAGCAGGAGCGGGACCGGGGAGCTGTTTTTT

v_gene: TRBV29-1
j_gene: TRBJ2-2
d_gene: NA
abundance: NA
CDR3aa: CSVESLNTGELFF
CDR3nt: TGCAGCGTTGAGTCGCTGAACACCGGGGAGCTGTTTTTT

v_gene: TRBV7-6
j_gene: TRBJ1-2
d_gene: NA
abundance: NA
CDR3aa: CASSLVEPGPNGYTF
CDR3nt: TGTGCCAGCAGCTTAGTTGAGCCAGGGCCTAATGGCTACACCTTC

v_gene: TRBV5-4
j_gene: TRBJ2-3
d_gene: TRBD2
abundance: NA
CDR3aa: CASSFSVERTSSEDTQYF
CDR3nt: TGTGCCAGCAGCTTCTCCGTTGAGCGGACTAGCTCCGAAGATACGCAGTATTTT

v_gene: TRBV5-1
j_gene: TRBJ2-7
d_gene: NA
abundance: once
CDR3aa: CASSLARDSPYEQYF
CDR3nt: TGCGCCAGCAGCTTGGCCCGTGACAGCCCCTACGAGCAGTACTTC

v_gene: TRBV6-1
j_gene: TRBJ2-6
d_gene: NA
abundance: NA
CDR3aa: CASDSSGANVLTF
CDR3nt: TGTGCCAGCGACAGCTCTGGGGCCAACGTCCTGACTTTC

v_gene: TRBV2
j_gene: TRBJ2-7
d_gene: TRBD2
abundance: NA
CDR3aa: CASRRLAGGPSEQYF
CDR3nt: TGTGCCAGCAGAAGACTAGCGGGCGGCCCCTCCGAGCAGTACTTC

v_gene: TRBV5-6
j_gene: TRBJ2-7
d_gene: NA
abundance: NA
CDR3aa: CASSPTGLTYEQYF
CDR3nt: TGTGCCAGCAGCCCAACGGGGCTCACCTACGAGCAGTACTTC

v_gene: TRBV13
j_gene: TRBJ2-7
d_gene: NA
abundance: NA
CDR3aa: CASSFLGRGAYEQYF
CDR3nt: TGTGCCAGCAGCTTCCTAGGTCGGGGAGCCTACGAGCAGTACTTC

v_gene: TRBV4-1
j_gene: TRBJ1-1
d_gene: NA
abundance: NA
CDR3aa: CASSQVGQGNTEAFF
CDR3nt: TGCGCCAGCAGCCAAGTCGGGCAGGGGAACACTGAAGCTTTCTTT

v_gene: TRBV5-1
j_gene: TRBJ1-2
d_gene: NA
abundance: once
CDR3aa: CASSLGRDYGYTF
CDR3nt: TGCGCCAGCAGCTTGGGGCGCGACTATGGCTACACCTTC

v_gene: TRBV5-6
j_gene: TRBJ1-2
d_gene: NA
abundance: NA
CDR3aa: CASSLGATINNYGYTF
CDR3nt: TGTGCCAGCAGCTTGGGAGCGACAATAAATAACTATGGCTACACCTTC

v_gene: TRBV29-1
j_gene: TRBJ1-1
d_gene: TRBD1
abundance: NA
CDR3aa: CSVELGRGPPNTEAFF
CDR3nt: TGCAGCGTTGAGCTTGGCAGGGGGCCCCCGAACACTGAAGCTTTCTTT

v_gene: TRBV28
j_gene: TRBJ2-3
d_gene: NA
abundance: NA
CDR3aa: CASSLLPVGERTDTQYF
CDR3nt: TGTGCCAGCAGTTTACTCCCTGTGGGGGAGCGAACAGATACGCAGTATTTT

v_gene: TRBV21-1
j_gene: TRBJ2-7
d_gene: NA
abundance: NA
CDR3aa: CASSNPHHRDRGYEQYF
CDR3nt: TGTGCCAGCAGCAACCCCCACCACCGGGACCGGGGGTACGAGCAGTACTTC

v_gene: TRBV2
j_gene: TRBJ2-1
d_gene: TRBD2
abundance: NA
CDR3aa: CASKGLAASNEQFF
CDR3nt: TGTGCCAGCAAGGGACTAGCGGCTTCCAATGAGCAGTTCTTC

v_gene: TRBV27
j_gene: TRBJ2-7
d_gene: NA
abundance: once
CDR3aa: CASSDPGRGGEQYF
CDR3nt: TGTGCCAGCAGTGACCCGGGGCGGGGTGGGGAGCAGTACTTC

v_gene: TRBV9
j_gene: TRBJ2-3
d_gene: NA
abundance: once
CDR3aa: CASSAQDTQYF
CDR3nt: TGTGCCAGCAGCGCTCAAGATACGCAGTATTTT

v_gene: TRBV7-6
j_gene: TRBJ1-1
d_gene: NA
abundance: once
CDR3aa: CASSFLGEMNTEAFF
CDR3nt: TGTGCCAGCAGCTTTCTAGGAGAGATGAACACTGAAGCTTTCTTT

v_gene: TRBV9
j_gene: TRBJ1-4
d_gene: TRBD1
abundance: NA
CDR3aa: CASSVGTGGEKLFF
CDR3nt: TGTGCCAGCAGCGTAGGGACAGGGGGTGAAAAACTGTTTTTT

v_gene: TRBV7-3
j_gene: TRBJ2-1
d_gene: TRBD2
abundance: NA
CDR3aa: CASSQGLAGGVEQFF
CDR3nt: TGTGCCAGCAGCCAAGGACTAGCGGGAGGCGTTGAGCAGTTCTTC

v_gene: TRBV4-1
j_gene: TRBJ2-3
d_gene: NA
abundance: NA
CDR3aa: CASSQEGSSGTDTQYF
CDR3nt: TGCGCCAGCAGCCAAGAGGGGAGCTCTGGCACAGATACGCAGTATTTT

v_gene: TRBV5-5
j_gene: TRBJ2-3
d_gene: NA
abundance: NA
CDR3aa: CASSSRSSGHSTDTQYF
CDR3nt: TGTGCCAGCAGCTCTCGGTCTTCCGGCCACAGCACAGATACGCAGTATTTT

v_gene: TRBV5-1
j_gene: TRBJ2-1
d_gene: NA
abundance: NA
CDR3aa: CASSLSQGFVGNEQFF
CDR3nt: TGCGCCAGCAGCTTGTCTCAGGGTTTTGTTGGGAATGAGCAGTTCTTC

v_gene: TRBV5-4
j_gene: TRBJ2-3
d_gene: TRBD2
abundance: NA
CDR3aa: CASSSGLAGGADTQYF
CDR3nt: TGTGCCAGCAGCTCCGGACTAGCGGGGGGGGCCGATACGCAGTATTTT

v_gene: TRBV27
j_gene: TRBJ1-3
d_gene: NA
abundance: NA
CDR3aa: CASSLTGPSGNTIYF
CDR3nt: TGTGCCAGCAGCTTAACAGGTCCTTCTGGAAACACCATATATTTT